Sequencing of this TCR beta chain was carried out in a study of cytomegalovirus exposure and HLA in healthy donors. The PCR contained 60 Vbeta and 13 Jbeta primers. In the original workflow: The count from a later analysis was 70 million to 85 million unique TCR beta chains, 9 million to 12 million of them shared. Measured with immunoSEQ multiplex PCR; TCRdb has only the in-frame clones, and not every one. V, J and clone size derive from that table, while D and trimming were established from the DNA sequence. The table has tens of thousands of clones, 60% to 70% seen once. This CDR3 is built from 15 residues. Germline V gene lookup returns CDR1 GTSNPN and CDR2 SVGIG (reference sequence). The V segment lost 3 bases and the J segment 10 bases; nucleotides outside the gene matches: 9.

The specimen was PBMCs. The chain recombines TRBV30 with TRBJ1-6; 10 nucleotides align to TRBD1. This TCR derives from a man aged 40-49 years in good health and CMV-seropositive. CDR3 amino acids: CAWRARDRGESPLHF. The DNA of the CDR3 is TGTGCCTGGAGAGCCCGGGACAGGGGTGAATCACCCCTCCACTTT.